One and the same sample provided the 10 T cell receptor beta chains below, sequenced in a study of shared clonotypes between healthy human individuals. Profiling relied on immunoSEQ multiplex PCR, and the TCRdb table lists in-frame clones only, not all of them. The sample includes 2 million to 2.5 million clones, more than 85% of them seen just once. Sequencing input: naive CD4+ T cells from PBMCs. Subset of the sample: CD45RA+ positively selected. These receptor sequences come from a young man in good health. Some clones in this sample may be carry-over from other donors' samples.

The chain joins TRBV11-2 to TRBJ2-4; the match to TRBD1 covers 7 bases. Germline CDR1 and CDR2: SGHAT and FQNNGV. The CDR3 totals 13 residues. V was pared by 0 bases and J by 16 bases, with 9 bases of the junction left unmatched. CDR3 DNA: TGTGCCAGCAGCTTAGAGGGACAGAGTGGTTCTTACTTC. Its protein is CASSLEGQSGSYF.

The rearrangement joins TRBV4-3 to TRBJ2-7; weak D call: TRBD1 (6 bases). The V gene lost 1 base and the J gene lost 3 bases, with 10 bases spanning the gap. Germline V gene sequence: CDR1 LGHNA, CDR2 YSLEER. This CDR3 contains 14 residues. The CDR3 nucleotides read TGCGCCAGCAGCCAAGCACAGGGATACTACGAGCAGTACTTC. Amino acid sequence: CASSQAQGYYEQYF.

This clone appeared a few times. The chain combines TRBV2 with TRBJ1-1; a weak D match, TRBD1 (5 bases). The CDR3 is 13 amino acids. Trimming cost V 7 bases and J 5 bases, with 14 bases left between them. Looked up from germline, CDR1 is SNHLY and CDR2 is FYNNEI. CDR3 DNA sequence: TGTGCCAGCATGGGGGGGATCGAGACTGAAGCTTTCTTT. This sequence encodes CASMGGIETEAFF.

CDR3 sequence reads: CASSSRGFEYGYTF. The CDR3, as DNA: TGTGCCAGCAGCTCGAGGGGGTTTGAGTATGGCTACACCTTC. The J gene is TRBJ1-2, the V gene TRBV13; weak D call: TRBD1 (6 bases). CDR3 length: 14 residues. Trimming left V 4 bases short and J 5 bases short, with 14 bases between. Germline V gene sequence: CDR1 PRHDT, CDR2 FYEKMQ (reference sequence).

The V gene is TRBV7-2, the J gene TRBJ2-1, with D unclear. CDR3 length: 14 residues. V shed 5 bases and J shed 9 bases, with 17 bases lying between them. Per the germline V gene, CDR1 is SGHTA and CDR2 is FQGNSA. The CDR3 DNA sequence: TGTGCCAGCAGCCGGGCGGCTGTCTACCTTGAGCAGTTCTTC. Translation: CASSRAAVYLEQFF. Using reference TRBV7-2 and TRBJ2-1 for the parts outside the CDR3, the full variable domain is GAGVSQSPSNKVTEKGKDVELRCDPISGHTALYWYRQSLGQGLEFLIYFQGNSAPDKSGLPSDRFSAERTGGSVSTLTIQRTQQEDSAVYLCASSRAAVYLEQFFGPGTRLTVL.

This clone occurred once. The rearrangement joins TRBV5-4 to TRBJ2-1; tentatively, D is TRBD2 (6 bases). Deletions cut 1 base from V and 7 bases from J, with 18 bases between. The germline V gene encodes CDR1 SGHNT and CDR2 YYREEE (reference sequence). The CDR3 length is 16 residues. DNA for the CDR3: TGTGCCAGCAGCTTGACCTGGCGGGATTGGGGGAATGAGCAGTTCTTC. Translated, it gives CASSLTWRDWGNEQFF.

This clone has only a few counts. The chain uses TRBV30 and TRBJ1-1; D gene ambiguous. Trimming removed 4 bases at V and 2 bases at J, with 8 bases between. Looked up from germline, CDR1 is GTSNPN and CDR2 is SVGIG (reference sequence). This CDR3 spans 12 amino acids. The CDR3 sequence is CAWNLGNTEAFF. CDR3 bases: TGTGCCTGGAACCTAGGTAACACTGAAGCTTTCTTT.

The CDR3 bases are TGCGCCAGCAGCTCACCGGGACTAGGGGCCAATGAGCAGTTCTTC. Encoded protein: CASSSPGLGANEQFF. This sequence joins TRBV5-1 and TRBJ2-1; 8 bases align to TRBD2. V lost 3 bases, J lost 6 bases, and 8 bases stayed unmatched. CDR1 is SGHRS and CDR2 is YFSETQ in the germline V gene. CDR3 length: 15 residues.

Only a few counts were recorded for this clone. The sample holds other DNA sequences that translate to the same CDR3. The chain recombines TRBV30 with TRBJ1-1; no definite D call. This CDR3 spans 13 amino acids. Trimming took 0 bases from V and 3 from J, leaving 8 bases between them. Germline values: CDR1 GTSNPN, CDR2 SVGIG (reference sequence). The DNA for the CDR3 is TGTGCCTGGAGTGTACGTGGGGACACTGAAGCTTTCTTT. Protein sequence: CAWSVRGDTEAFF.

V usage is TRBV9 and J usage is TRBJ1-2; D is unclear. Trimming pared 8 bases from V and 2 bases from J, leaving 16 bases between. This CDR3 contains 14 residues. In germline, CDR1 is SGDLS, CDR2 YYNGEE. The CDR3 loop reads CASRTPGRNYGYTF. The CDR3 DNA reads as TGTGCCAGTCGGACCCCGGGCAGAAACTATGGCTACACCTTC.